Listed below are T cell receptor beta chains from one sample, sequenced in a study of cytomegalovirus exposure and HLA in healthy donors. The protocol was immunoSEQ multiplex PCR, while the TCRdb copy is restricted to in-frame clones and leaves out a portion. The table has about 110,000 clones, roughly 70% seen once; the top ten hold roughly a tenth. The sample comprised PBMCs. All receptors come from a man aged 40-55 years in good health and CMV-seropositive. Both conserved end residues are part of each CDR3. Fields, in order: clone size, J gene, V gene, D gene, CDR3 protein, CDR3 DNA. D genes are given only for firm matches. A row's size may be missing; if present it is once, few, many or a size class.

few | TRBJ2-7 | TRBV2 | - | CASTEETWDEQYF | TGTGCCAGCACCGAGGAGACCTGGGACGAGCAGTACTTC
- | TRBJ2-7 | TRBV30 | TRBD2 | CAGNLGLGEEQYF | TGTGCCGGAAACTTGGGACTAGGCGAGGAGCAGTACTTC
- | TRBJ1-2 | TRBV9 | - | CASSVEGTGLIYGYTF | TGTGCCAGCAGCGTAGAAGGGACGGGACTGATTTATGGCTACACCTTC
once | TRBJ2-7 | TRBV28 | TRBD2 | CASSPLAGGPPYEQYF | TGTGCCAGCAGTCCTCTAGCGGGAGGGCCCCCCTACGAGCAGTACTTC
- | TRBJ2-2 | TRBV14 | TRBD2 | CASSQRTSGSWNTGELFF | TGTGCCAGCAGCCAACGGACTAGCGGGAGTTGGAACACCGGGGAGCTGTTTTTT
- | TRBJ2-6 | TRBV10-3 | TRBD1 | CAIRTGTGGAAGANVLTF | TGTGCCATCAGGACCGGGACAGGGGGCGCGGCGGGGGCCAACGTCCTGACTTTC
once | TRBJ1-5 | TRBV18 | - | CASSPLPLSNQPQHF | TGTGCCAGCTCACCACTCCCTCTTAGCAATCAGCCCCAGCATTTT
few | TRBJ1-4 | TRBV4-2 | - | CASSQGGGPSNEKLFF | TGTGCCAGCAGCCAAGGGGGAGGGCCTTCGAATGAAAAACTGTTTTTT
- | TRBJ2-2 | TRBV5-8 | TRBD1 | CASSFQGALNTGELFF | TGTGCCAGCAGCTTCCAGGGGGCGTTAAACACCGGGGAGCTGTTTTTT
- | TRBJ2-5 | TRBV18 | TRBD2 | CASSPSGSFETQYF | TGTGCCAGCTCACCAAGCGGGAGCTTCGAGACCCAGTACTTC
- | TRBJ1-5 | TRBV7-9 | - | CASSLTGLNQPQHF | TGTGCCAGCAGCTTAACAGGTCTCAATCAGCCCCAGCATTTT
- | TRBJ1-2 | TRBV4-1 | - | CASSHPTGGYGYTF | TGCGCCAGCAGCCACCCGACAGGCGGCTATGGCTACACCTTC
- | TRBJ1-5 | TRBV27 | - | CASSSVDSINQPQHF | TGTGCCAGCAGTTCCGTGGACAGCATCAATCAGCCCCAGCATTTT
- | TRBJ2-3 | TRBV27 | - | CASSLPQGPQYF | TGTGCCAGCAGTTTACCCCAGGGCCCGCAGTATTTT
- | TRBJ2-7 | TRBV6-5 | - | CASRPGQDEQYF | TGTGCCAGCAGACCGGGACAAGACGAGCAGTACTTC
few | TRBJ2-1 | TRBV6-1 | - | CAKGGSWDNEQFF | TGTGCCAAGGGGGGGTCGTGGGACAATGAGCAGTTCTTC